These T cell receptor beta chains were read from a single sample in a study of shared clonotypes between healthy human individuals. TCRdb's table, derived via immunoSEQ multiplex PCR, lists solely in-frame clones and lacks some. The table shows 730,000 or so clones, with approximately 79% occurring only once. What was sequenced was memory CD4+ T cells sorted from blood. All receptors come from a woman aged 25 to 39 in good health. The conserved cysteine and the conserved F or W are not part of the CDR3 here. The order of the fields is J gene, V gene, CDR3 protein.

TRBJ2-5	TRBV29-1	SASLWPNKRETQY
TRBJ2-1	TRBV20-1	SAPLENEQF
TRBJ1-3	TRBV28	ASLGAGAGDSGNTIY
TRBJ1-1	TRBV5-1	ASSLAFRMNTEAF
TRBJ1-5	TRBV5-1	ASSLEADQPQH
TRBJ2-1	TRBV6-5	ASSPPGASFDEQF
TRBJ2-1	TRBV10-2	ASKIPSGAYNEQF
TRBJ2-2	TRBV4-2	ASSQGDRDTGELF
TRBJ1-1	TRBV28	ASSFRSPNTEAF
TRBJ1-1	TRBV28	ASSFGQGVL
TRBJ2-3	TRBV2	ATRRESTDTQY
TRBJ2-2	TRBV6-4	ASSPSGRPGTGELF
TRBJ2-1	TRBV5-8	ASRNRRGIEQF
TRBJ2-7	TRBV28	ASRPTGPGTKEY
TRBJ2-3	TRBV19	ASSPPPGRGGMDTQY
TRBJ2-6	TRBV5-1	ASSILPPGPISSGANVLT
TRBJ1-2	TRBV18	ASSLGQGDGYT
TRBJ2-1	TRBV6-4	ASSDMTGTSGSLKQF